These T cell receptor beta chains were read from a single sample in a study of shared clonotypes between healthy human individuals. This table comes from immunoSEQ multiplex PCR, and its TCRdb copy is limited to in-frame clones, with some not included. This table has some 1,400,000 clones, approximately 97% appearing once. The sequenced sample was naive CD4+ T cells sorted from blood. All receptors derive from a man between 25 and 39 years old in good health. CDR3s include the opening cysteine and the closing phenylalanine or tryptophan. A D gene is named only where the DNA matches it firmly. Some rows have no size entry. The others give once, few or many, or a class for an expanded clone.

CASSVGQTNTEAFF TGTGCCAGCAGTGTTGGACAAACGAACACTGAAGCTTTCTTT . TRBV6-1 . TRBJ1-1
CASSRQILRVNYGYTF TGCGCCAGCAGCCGCCAAATTCTTAGGGTGAACTATGGCTACACCTTC . TRBV4-1 . TRBJ1-2
CASSLVPSGIQETQYF TGCGCCAGCAGCTTGGTACCTAGCGGGATACAAGAGACCCAGTACTTC TRBD2 TRBV5-1 . TRBJ2-5
CSAGMIPRGRTLNTEAFF TGCAGCGCTGGTATGATTCCACGAGGGAGGACGTTGAACACTGAAGCTTTCTTT . TRBV29-1 once TRBJ1-1
CASSLVASQGAGELFF TGTGCCAGCAGCTTAGTGGCCTCACAGGGTGCCGGGGAGCTGTTTTTT . TRBV7-6 . TRBJ2-2
CASSLGVTDGYTF TGTGCCAGCAGCTTAGGTGTGACGGATGGCTACACCTTC . TRBV7-9 . TRBJ1-2
CASSPGDRPPGYTF TGTGCCAGCAGCCCAGGGGACAGACCGCCGGGCTACACCTTC TRBD1 TRBV6-1 . TRBJ1-2
CASSDRQIYNEQFF TGCGCCAGCAGCGACCGGCAGATCTACAATGAGCAGTTCTTC . TRBV5-1 . TRBJ2-1
CASSADSLNEQFF TGTGCCAGCAGCGCGGACAGCCTCAATGAGCAGTTCTTC . TRBV9 . TRBJ2-1
CASSQLSRDGEAFF TGTGCCAGCTCACAATTATCACGGGACGGTGAAGCTTTCTTT . TRBV18 once TRBJ1-1
CASSGQPQHF TGTGCCAGCAGTGGGCAGCCCCAGCATTTT . TRBV28 . TRBJ1-5
CASKMDGSGANVLTF TGTGCCAGCAAGATGGACGGCTCTGGGGCCAACGTCCTGACTTTC . TRBV25-1 . TRBJ2-6
CASSLYPGEPGELFF TGTGCCAGCAGCTTATATCCAGGGGAGCCCGGGGAGCTGTTTTTT . TRBV7-9 . TRBJ2-2
CASSPTGHNTEAFF TGTGCCAGCTCTCCCACGGGGCACAACACTGAAGCTTTCTTT . TRBV18 . TRBJ1-1
CASSDRGRDGYTF TGTGCCAGCAGTGACAGGGGGCGCGACGGCTACACCTTC TRBD1 TRBV2 . TRBJ1-2
CASSGQGYEQYF TGTGCCAGCAGCGGACAGGGCTACGAGCAGTACTTC TRBD1 TRBV7-2 . TRBJ2-7
CASSEPGQGRGETQYF TGTGCCAGCAGTGAACCGGGACAGGGGAGAGGGGAGACCCAGTACTTC TRBD1 TRBV6-1 . TRBJ2-5
CASNRGAGLNEQFF TGTGCCAGTAATCGGGGTGCGGGTCTCAATGAGCAGTTCTTC . TRBV19 . TRBJ2-1
CASGVGPSGNTIYF TGTGCCAGTGGCGTAGGTCCGTCTGGAAACACCATATATTTT . TRBV2 once TRBJ1-3
CASSIFLAGGRRAYEQYF TGTGCCAGTAGTATTTTCCTAGCGGGAGGACGTAGGGCCTACGAGCAGTACTTC TRBD2 TRBV19 once TRBJ2-7
CASRGTSGDLYEQYF TGTGCCAGCAGAGGGACTAGCGGGGATCTCTACGAGCAGTACTTC TRBD2 TRBV6-6 . TRBJ2-7
CASRDRWDTQYF TGTGCCAGCAGGGACCGATGGGATACGCAGTATTTT . TRBV7-9 . TRBJ2-3
CSVETLSPYEQYF TGCAGCGTTGAAACCTTGTCCCCCTACGAGCAGTACTTC . TRBV29-1 . TRBJ2-7